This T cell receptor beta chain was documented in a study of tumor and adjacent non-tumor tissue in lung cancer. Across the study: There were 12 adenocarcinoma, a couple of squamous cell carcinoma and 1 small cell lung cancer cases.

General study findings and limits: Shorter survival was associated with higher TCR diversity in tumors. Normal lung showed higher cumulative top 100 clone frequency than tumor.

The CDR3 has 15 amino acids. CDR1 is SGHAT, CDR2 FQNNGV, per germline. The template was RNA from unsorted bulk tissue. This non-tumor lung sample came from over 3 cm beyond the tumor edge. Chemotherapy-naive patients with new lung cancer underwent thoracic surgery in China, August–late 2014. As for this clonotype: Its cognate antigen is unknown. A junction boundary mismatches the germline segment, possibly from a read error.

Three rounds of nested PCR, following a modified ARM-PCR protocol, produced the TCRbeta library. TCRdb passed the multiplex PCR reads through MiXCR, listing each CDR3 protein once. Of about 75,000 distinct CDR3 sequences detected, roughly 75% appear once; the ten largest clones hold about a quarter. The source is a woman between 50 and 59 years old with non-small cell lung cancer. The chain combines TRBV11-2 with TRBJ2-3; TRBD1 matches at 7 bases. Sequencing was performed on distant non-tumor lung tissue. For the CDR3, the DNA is TGTGTCAGCAGCCTGAATACAGGGGATACAGTTACGCAGTATTTT. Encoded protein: CVSSLNTGDTVTQYF.